This T cell receptor beta chain was sequenced in a study of blood T cell repertoires in COVID-19. Across the study: The study drew acute and convalescent COVID-19 samples from the United States, Italy and Spain. The cDNA or gDNA used as material had been derived from T cells, B-cell-depleted T cells, or PBMCs.

In the original workflow: The authors estimated nucleated cell counts from reference gene primer amplification. Method: immunoSEQ multiplex PCR; TCRdb's copy keeps in-frame clones and lacks some. V and J calls and clone size are those listed in that table; D and trimming were worked out from the DNA. This table holds roughly 240,000 clones, 85% found once. The CDR3 has 15 amino acids. Trimming took 0 bases from V and 3 from J, leaving 12 bases between them. Germline CDR1 and CDR2: SGHRS and YFSETQ. The V call is TRBV5-1, the J call TRBJ1-2; no clear D gene. The clonotype was recovered from a man aged 50-59 years with COVID-19, enrolled during active disease. Sequencing was performed on peripheral blood. In nucleotides, the CDR3 is TGCGCCAGCAGCTTGGGTTCGGGGAACGACTATGGCTACACCTTC. The encoded protein is CASSLGSGNDYGYTF.